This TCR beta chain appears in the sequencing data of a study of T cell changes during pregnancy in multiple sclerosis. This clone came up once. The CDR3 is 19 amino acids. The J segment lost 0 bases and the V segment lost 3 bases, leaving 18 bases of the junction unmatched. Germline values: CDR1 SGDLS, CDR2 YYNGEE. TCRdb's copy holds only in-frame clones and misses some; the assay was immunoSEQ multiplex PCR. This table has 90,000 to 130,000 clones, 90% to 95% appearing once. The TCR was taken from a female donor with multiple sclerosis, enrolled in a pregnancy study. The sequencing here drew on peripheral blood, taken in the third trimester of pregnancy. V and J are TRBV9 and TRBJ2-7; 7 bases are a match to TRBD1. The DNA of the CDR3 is TGTGCCAGCAGCGCGAGGTCTCGATGGGACAGTAAATTCTCCTACGAGCAGTACTTC. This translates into CASSARSRWDSKFSYEQYF.